The 8 T cell receptor beta chains presented below share a single source sample, sequenced in a study of blood T cell repertoires in COVID-19. Generated by immunoSEQ multiplex PCR, the TCRdb table keeps only in-frame clones and is missing some. The data show fewer than 400,000 clones, more than 75% seen once. The source material was peripheral blood. Every receptor here comes from a human donor in a cohort sampled during active COVID-19.

This rearrangement joins TRBV7-9 to TRBJ2-1; TRBD2 agrees at 10 bases. After removal of 4 bases from V and 6 bases from J, the junction contained 6 bases not matched to a gene. The length of the CDR3 is 15 residues. The germline CDR1 and CDR2 sequences are SEHNR and FQNEAQ (reference sequence). The CDR3 DNA reads TGTGCCAGCAGCTGGGCGGCTAGCGGGGGCAATGAGCAGTTCTTC. Its translation is CASSWAASGGNEQFF.

The rearrangement uses TRBV18 and TRBJ2-3, with 11 positions matching TRBD2. The germline V gene has CDR1 KGHSH and CDR2 LQKENI. The CDR3 covers 16 residues. After removal of 1 base from V and 2 bases from J, the junction contained 2 bases not matched to a gene. CDR3 in amino acids: CASSPLGLADTDTQYF. CDR3 bases: TGTGCCAGCTCACCACTGGGACTAGCGGACACAGATACGCAGTATTTT.

The CDR3 DNA follows: TGTGCCAGCAGCTCGGGACTAGCGGGAGTGGGGAACTCCTACGAGCAGTACTTC. Encoded protein: CASSSGLAGVGNSYEQYF. This sequence joins TRBV7-8 and TRBJ2-7, with TRBD2 identical over 14 bases. Losses at the gene ends were 4 bases for V and 0 bases for J; bases not matched to a gene: 8. The CDR3 is 18 residues long. From germline, CDR1 is SGHVS and CDR2 FQNEAQ.

This clone occurred once. The chain links TRBV7-8 to TRBJ2-7; 7 nucleotides align to TRBD2. The V gene's germline CDR1 is SGHVS and CDR2 FQNEAQ. V was clipped by 0 bases and J by 3 bases; unmatched bases: 2. This CDR3 is 14 amino acids long. The CDR3 region is CASSLAAGVYEQYF. DNA for the CDR3: TGTGCCAGCAGCTTAGCGGCGGGAGTCTACGAGCAGTACTTC.

CDR3 bases: TGTGCCAGCAGCCCTGCCGACAGGGGGCTGCTGGATGCCAAGATGAACACTGAAGCTTTCTTT. It codes for CASSPADRGLLDAKMNTEAFF. This sequence joins TRBV6-2 or TRBV6-3 and TRBJ1-1; 10 nucleotides align to TRBD1. Germline lookup yields CDR1 MNHEY and CDR2 SVGEGT. The CDR3 length is 21 residues. The J segment lost 0 bases and the V segment lost 6 bases, leaving 22 bases of the junction unmatched.

On this clone itself: Compared with germline, one end of the junction differs, possibly owing to a read error. The genes are TRBV5-1 and TRBJ2-6; 8 bases align to TRBD2. Germline CDR1 SGHRS, CDR2 YFSETQ. This CDR3 region has 15 residues. This chain's CDR3 is CASSLEPRGGNVLTF. The DNA of the CDR3 is TGCGCCAGCAGCTTGGAACCTCGGGGGGGCAACGTCCTGACTTTC.

The CDR3 sequence: CASSSSGTANTGELFF. The CDR3, as DNA: TGTGCCAGCAGTTCTAGCGGGACCGCGAACACCGGGGAGCTGTTTTTT. The rearrangement uses TRBV4-2 and TRBJ2-2; 9 nucleotides match TRBD2. The CDR3 spans 16 residues. Germline V gene lookup returns CDR1 LGHNA and CDR2 YNFKEQ. V shed 6 bases, J shed 0 bases, and the junction held 5 bases outside the gene matches.

This sequence joins TRBV15 and TRBJ2-3; 10 nucleotides align to TRBD1. Trimming removed 0 bases from V and 6 bases from J; junction bases left unmatched: 12. Germline V lookup: CDR1 LNHNV, CDR2 YYDKDF (reference sequence). CDR3 size: 18 residues. The CDR3 DNA reads TGTGCCACCAGCAGAGATCTCTTGGGGACAGGGGCAACGGATACGCAGTATTTT. It codes for CATSRDLLGTGATDTQYF.